A selection of T cell receptor beta chains follows, all from one sample in a study of cytomegalovirus exposure and HLA in healthy donors. Method: immunoSEQ multiplex PCR; TCRdb's copy keeps in-frame clones and lacks some. The profile shows approximately 110,000 clones, roughly 85% of them singletons. Sequences were obtained from PBMCs. Source of these receptors: a middle-aged woman in good health and CMV-seronegative. CDR3s include the opening cysteine and the closing phenylalanine or tryptophan. Clone size is shown for a subset of rows, as once, few, many or a class of expanded clone.

j_call clone_size cdr3_length v_call cdr3_aa
TRBJ2-7 . 13 TRBV7-2 CASSPGVPREQYF
TRBJ2-7 . 13 TRBV6-6 CASSYTRSYEQYF
TRBJ1-3 . 14 TRBV5-1 CASSLAGIGNTIYF
TRBJ2-1 . 13 TRBV10-1 CASSSGSGNEQFF
TRBJ2-7 . 13 TRBV4-3 CASGGTSRYEQYF
TRBJ2-1 . 12 TRBV5-4 CASSLDRNEQFF
TRBJ2-2 . 14 TRBV29-1 CSVQQAGDTGELFF
TRBJ2-5 . 16 TRBV19 CASSIGGLAKQRTQYF
TRBJ1-2 once 16 TRBV28 CASSLPNSGQVYGYTF
TRBJ2-4 once 13 TRBV7-9 CASSGQSGNIQYF
TRBJ2-1 . 17 TRBV5-4 CASSSAPGTDSYNEQFF
TRBJ2-2 . 16 TRBV5-5 CASSQIGTGYTGELFF
TRBJ1-1 . 16 TRBV4-3 CASSQGDRVLWTEAFF
TRBJ2-3 . 15 TRBV2 CASSVTSGSTDTQYF
TRBJ2-1 few 14 TRBV28 CASRTGGSYNEQFF
TRBJ2-1 . 14 TRBV2 CASRWAGARGEQFF
TRBJ1-2 . 12 TRBV7-2 CASSLGDRGYTF
TRBJ1-3 few 17 TRBV18 CASSPFTVMSSGNTIYF
TRBJ2-2 . 14 TRBV6-6 CASSSTGGAGELFF
TRBJ2-7 . 14 TRBV7-2 CASSFGATSYEQYF
TRBJ2-7 . 11 TRBV11-2 CASSTGYEQYF
TRBJ1-5 . 14 TRBV2 CARTSGQGNQPQHF
TRBJ1-3 . 13 TRBV5-1 CASSSGMGNTIYF
TRBJ1-1 . 12 TRBV29-1 CSVGDRGTEAFF
TRBJ2-3 . 16 TRBV10-1 CASSGQPGQGADTQYF
TRBJ2-1 . 16 TRBV7-2 CASSLELRGGLDEQFF
TRBJ2-5 . 14 TRBV11-2 CASSPGQGGETQYF
TRBJ1-1 once 13 TRBV19 CASPDRSNTEAFF
TRBJ2-3 . 14 TRBV2 CASHSDSVTDTQYF
TRBJ2-1 . 15 TRBV29-1 CSAHLAGGSRNEQFF
TRBJ2-2 . 12 TRBV7-9 CSSSLEGGELFF
TRBJ1-6 . 15 TRBV5-4 CASSLDREGYSPLHF
. . 11 TRBV7-9 CASSQIYEQYF
TRBJ2-2 once 12 TRBV13 CASSTTPGELFF
TRBJ1-5 . 12 TRBV5-6 CASSFSNQPQHF
TRBJ1-1 . 14 TRBV5-6 CASSLGRQNTEAFF
TRBJ1-1 . 14 TRBV5-4 CASSLGGGIPEAFF
TRBJ2-7 . 16 TRBV12-5 CASGLRRDRGVYEQYF
TRBJ1-4 . 13 TRBV28 CASSLDSNEKLFF
TRBJ2-7 . 15 TRBV19 CASSIGRTGAGEQYF
TRBJ2-2 . 15 TRBV27 CASQGLAGYTGELFF
TRBJ2-2 few 14 TRBV10-3 CATAQGIPVGELFF
TRBJ2-4 . 14 TRBV4-1 CASSQDPRESIQYF